This record looks at one T cell receptor (beta chain) sequence and its context. Antigen: not known. Some clones are missing from TCRdb's copy, which holds only in-frame ones; the method was immunoSEQ multiplex PCR. The sample shows about 20,000 clones, about 89% of them seen only once. The data belong to a study of T cells in localized non-small cell lung cancer. Study-wide findings and caveats: It remains possible that heterogeneity exists, since only one tumor region was sequenced. The study detected a median about 60 of the top 100 tumor clones in adjacent lung.

The CDR3 spans 14 residues. With 4 bases removed from V and 3 bases from J, the gap between germline ends came to 13 bases. Germline V gene data show CDR1 as SGDLS and CDR2 as YYNGEE. This clonotype was obtained from a man aged 40 to 69 with stage I lung adenocarcinoma. The source was peripheral blood, collected before any cancer treatment. The genes are TRBV9 and TRBJ1-1, with D uncertain. CDR3 amino acids: CASSPTTQYTEAFF. In DNA, the CDR3 is TGTGCCAGCAGCCCCACGACCCAATACACTGAAGCTTTCTTT.